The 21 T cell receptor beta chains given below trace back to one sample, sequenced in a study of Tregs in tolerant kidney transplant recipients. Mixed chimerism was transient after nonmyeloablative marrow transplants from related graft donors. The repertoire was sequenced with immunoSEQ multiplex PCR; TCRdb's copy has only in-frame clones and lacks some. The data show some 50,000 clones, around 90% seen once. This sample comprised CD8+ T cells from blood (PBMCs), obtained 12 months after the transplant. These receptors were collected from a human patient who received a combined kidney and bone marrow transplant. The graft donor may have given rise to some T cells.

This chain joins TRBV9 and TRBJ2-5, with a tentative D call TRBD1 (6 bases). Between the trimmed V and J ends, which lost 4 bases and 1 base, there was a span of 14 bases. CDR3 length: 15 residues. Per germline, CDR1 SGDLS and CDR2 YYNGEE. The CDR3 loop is CASSPQGGAQETQYF. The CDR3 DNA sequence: TGTGCCAGCAGCCCCCAAGGGGGAGCCCAAGAGACCCAGTACTTC.

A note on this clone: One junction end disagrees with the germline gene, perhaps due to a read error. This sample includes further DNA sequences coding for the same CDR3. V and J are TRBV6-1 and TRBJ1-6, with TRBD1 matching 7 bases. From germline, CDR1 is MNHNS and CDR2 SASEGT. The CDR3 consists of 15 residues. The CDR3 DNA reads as TGTGCCAGCAGCCAACAGGGGACTGGTAATTCCCCCCTCCACTTT. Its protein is CASSQQGTGNSPLHF.

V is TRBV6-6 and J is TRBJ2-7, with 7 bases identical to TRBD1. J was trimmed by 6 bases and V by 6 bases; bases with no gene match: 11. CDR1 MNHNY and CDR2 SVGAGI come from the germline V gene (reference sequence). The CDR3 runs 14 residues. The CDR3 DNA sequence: TGTGCCAGCAGGGGACAGTCTTTGGCTAGCGAGCAGTACTTC. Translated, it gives CASRGQSLASEQYF.

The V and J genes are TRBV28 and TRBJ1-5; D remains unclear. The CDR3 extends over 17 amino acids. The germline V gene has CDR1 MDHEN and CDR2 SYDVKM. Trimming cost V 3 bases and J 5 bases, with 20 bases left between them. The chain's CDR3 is CASSFLQISYGDQPQHF. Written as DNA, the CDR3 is TGTGCCAGCAGTTTTCTACAGATCTCCTACGGGGATCAGCCCCAGCATTTT.

Written as DNA, the CDR3 is TGTGCCAGTAGTATAGCCTTAACCGGGACAGGGTACGAGCAGTACTTC. This encodes CASSIALTGTGYEQYF. J is TRBJ2-7 and V is TRBV19; 9 bases are a match to TRBD1. The CDR3 is made up of 16 amino acids. Trimming cost V 1 base and J 4 bases; bases outside gene matches: 8. The germline gives CDR1 LNHDA, CDR2 SQIVND (reference sequence).

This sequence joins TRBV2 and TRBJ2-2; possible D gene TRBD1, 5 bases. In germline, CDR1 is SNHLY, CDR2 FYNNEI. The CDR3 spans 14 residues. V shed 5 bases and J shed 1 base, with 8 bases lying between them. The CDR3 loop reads CASSRGQNTGELFF. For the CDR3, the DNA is TGTGCCAGCAGTAGGGGTCAGAACACCGGGGAGCTGTTTTTT.

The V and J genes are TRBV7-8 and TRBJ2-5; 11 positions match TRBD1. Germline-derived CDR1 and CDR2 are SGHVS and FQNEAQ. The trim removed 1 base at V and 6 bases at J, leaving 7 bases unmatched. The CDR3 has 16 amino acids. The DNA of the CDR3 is TGTGCCAGCAGCTTAGTCCGGGACAGGGGGGGACAGACCCAGTACTTC. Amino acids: CASSLVRDRGGQTQYF.

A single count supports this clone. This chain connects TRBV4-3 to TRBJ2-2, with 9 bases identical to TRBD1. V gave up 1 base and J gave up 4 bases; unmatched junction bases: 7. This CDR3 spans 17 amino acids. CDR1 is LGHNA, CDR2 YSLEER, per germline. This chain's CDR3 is CASSQVWDRVGTGELFF. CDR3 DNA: TGCGCCAGCAGCCAAGTATGGGACAGGGTGGGCACCGGGGAGCTGTTTTTT.

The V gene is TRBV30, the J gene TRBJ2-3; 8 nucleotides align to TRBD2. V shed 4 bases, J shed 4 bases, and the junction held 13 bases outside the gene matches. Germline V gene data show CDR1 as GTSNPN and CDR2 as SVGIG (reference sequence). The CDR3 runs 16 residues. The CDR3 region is CAWKVWDGGAADTQYF. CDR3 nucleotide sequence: TGTGCCTGGAAGGTGTGGGACGGGGGGGCTGCAGATACGCAGTATTTT.

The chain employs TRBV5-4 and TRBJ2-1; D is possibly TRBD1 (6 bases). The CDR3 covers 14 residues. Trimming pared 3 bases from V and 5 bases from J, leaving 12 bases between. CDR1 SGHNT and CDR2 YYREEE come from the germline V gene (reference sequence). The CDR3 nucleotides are TGTGCCAGCAGCTGGGGACAAGGGAACAATGAGCAGTTCTTC. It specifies CASSWGQGNNEQFF. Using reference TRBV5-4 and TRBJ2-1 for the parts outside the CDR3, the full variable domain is ETGVTQSPTHLIKTRGQQVTLRCSSQSGHNTVSWYQQALGQGPQFIFQYYREEENGRGNFPPRFSGLQFPNYSSELNVNALELDDSALYLCASSWGQGNNEQFFGPGTRLTVL.

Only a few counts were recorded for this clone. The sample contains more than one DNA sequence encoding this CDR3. In DNA form, the CDR3 reads TGTGCCTCCCGGGACAACGGCTACGAGCAGTACTTC. The encoded protein is CASRDNGYEQYF. The chain combines TRBV27 with TRBJ2-7, with D perhaps matching TRBD1 (6 bases). Germline CDR1 reads MNHEY; CDR2 reads SMNVEV (reference sequence). V dropped 11 bases and J dropped 3 bases, with 14 bases sitting between them. The CDR3 extends over 12 amino acids.

The CDR3 DNA follows: TGTGCCAGCAGCGCACCGGGACTAGAGGGCTCGTGGCCCTACAATGAGCAGTTCTTC. This translates into CASSAPGLEGSWPYNEQFF. The chain couples TRBV9 to TRBJ2-1, with TRBD2 matching over 8 bases. V was clipped by 3 bases and J by 2 bases; unmatched bases: 16. The CDR3 is 19 amino acids. Germline lookup yields CDR1 SGDLS and CDR2 YYNGEE.

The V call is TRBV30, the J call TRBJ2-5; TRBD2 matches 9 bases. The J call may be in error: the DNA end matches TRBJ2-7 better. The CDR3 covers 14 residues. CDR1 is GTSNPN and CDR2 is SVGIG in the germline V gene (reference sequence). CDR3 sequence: CAWSFSSGAHEQYF. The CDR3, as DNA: TGTGCCTGGAGTTTCTCTAGCGGGGCCCACGAGCAGTACTTC.

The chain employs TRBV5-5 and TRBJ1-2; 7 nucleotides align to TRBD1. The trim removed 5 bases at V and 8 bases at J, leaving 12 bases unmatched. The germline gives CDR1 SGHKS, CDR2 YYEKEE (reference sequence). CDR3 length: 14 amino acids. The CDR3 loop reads CASSTGQLIRGYTF. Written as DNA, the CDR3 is TGTGCCAGCAGTACGGGACAGCTCATTCGGGGCTACACCTTC.

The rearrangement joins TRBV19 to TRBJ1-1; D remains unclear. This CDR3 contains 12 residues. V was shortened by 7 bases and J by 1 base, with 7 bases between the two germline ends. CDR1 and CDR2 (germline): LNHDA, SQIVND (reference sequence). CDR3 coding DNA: TGTGCCAGTAAGTACGGGAACACTGAAGCTTTCTTT. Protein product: CASKYGNTEAFF.

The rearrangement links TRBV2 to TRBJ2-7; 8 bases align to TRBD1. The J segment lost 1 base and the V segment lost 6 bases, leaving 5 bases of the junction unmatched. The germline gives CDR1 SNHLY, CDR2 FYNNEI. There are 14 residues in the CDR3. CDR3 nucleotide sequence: TGTGCCAGCAGCCGGACAGGGAAATCCTACGAGCAGTACTTC. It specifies CASSRTGKSYEQYF.

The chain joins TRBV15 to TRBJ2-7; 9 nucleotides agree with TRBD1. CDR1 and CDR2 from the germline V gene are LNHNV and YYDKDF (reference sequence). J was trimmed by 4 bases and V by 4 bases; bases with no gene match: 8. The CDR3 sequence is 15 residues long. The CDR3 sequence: CATSISGTGNYEQYF. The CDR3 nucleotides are TGTGCCACCAGCATCTCCGGGACAGGGAATTACGAGCAGTACTTC.

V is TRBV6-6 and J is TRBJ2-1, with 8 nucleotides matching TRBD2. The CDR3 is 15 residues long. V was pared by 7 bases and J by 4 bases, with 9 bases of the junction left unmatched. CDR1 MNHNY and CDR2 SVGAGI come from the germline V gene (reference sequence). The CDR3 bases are TGTGCCAGCACCGGGGGGGGCGGCGAATACAATGAGCAGTTCTTC. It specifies CASTGGGGEYNEQFF.

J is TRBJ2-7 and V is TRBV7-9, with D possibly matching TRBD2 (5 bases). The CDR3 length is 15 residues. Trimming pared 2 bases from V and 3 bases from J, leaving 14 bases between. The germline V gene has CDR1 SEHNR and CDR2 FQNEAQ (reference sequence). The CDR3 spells CASSLMPSGLYEQYF. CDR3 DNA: TGTGCCAGCAGCTTAATGCCCAGCGGACTCTACGAGCAGTACTTC.

CDR3 DNA sequence: TGCGCCAGCAGCCAAGAACTAGCGGGAGAGGGGTACCAAGAGACCCAGTACTTC. It codes for CASSQELAGEGYQETQYF. J is TRBJ2-5 and V is TRBV4-3, with TRBD2 matching over 11 bases. With 0 bases clipped from V and 0 bases from J, the junction kept 6 bases outside the gene matches. This CDR3 has 18 amino acids. Germline CDR1 and CDR2: LGHNA and YSLEER.

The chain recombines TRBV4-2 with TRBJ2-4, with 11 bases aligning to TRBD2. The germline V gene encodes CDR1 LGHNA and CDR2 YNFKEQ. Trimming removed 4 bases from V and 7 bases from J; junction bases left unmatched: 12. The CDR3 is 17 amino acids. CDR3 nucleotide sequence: TGTGCCAGCAGCCCAAGGATTAGCGGGGGGGACGCTAACATTCAGTACTTC. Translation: CASSPRISGGDANIQYF.